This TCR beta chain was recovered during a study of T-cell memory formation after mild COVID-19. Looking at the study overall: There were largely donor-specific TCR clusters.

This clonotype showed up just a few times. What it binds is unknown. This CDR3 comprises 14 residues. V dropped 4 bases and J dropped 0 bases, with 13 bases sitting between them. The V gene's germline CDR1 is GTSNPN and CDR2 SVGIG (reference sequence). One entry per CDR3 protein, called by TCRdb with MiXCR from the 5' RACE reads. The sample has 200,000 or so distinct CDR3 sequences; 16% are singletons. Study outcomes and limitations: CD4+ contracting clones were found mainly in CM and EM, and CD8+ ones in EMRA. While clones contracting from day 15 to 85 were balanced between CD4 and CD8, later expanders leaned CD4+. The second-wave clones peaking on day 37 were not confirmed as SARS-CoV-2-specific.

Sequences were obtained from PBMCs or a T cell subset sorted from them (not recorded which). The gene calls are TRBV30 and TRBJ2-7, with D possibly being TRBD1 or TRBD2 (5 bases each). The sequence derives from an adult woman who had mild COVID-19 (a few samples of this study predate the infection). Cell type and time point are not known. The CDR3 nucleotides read TGTGCCTGGACCTTGAGGGGAAGCTCCTACGAGCAGTACTTC. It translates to CAWTLRGSSYEQYF.